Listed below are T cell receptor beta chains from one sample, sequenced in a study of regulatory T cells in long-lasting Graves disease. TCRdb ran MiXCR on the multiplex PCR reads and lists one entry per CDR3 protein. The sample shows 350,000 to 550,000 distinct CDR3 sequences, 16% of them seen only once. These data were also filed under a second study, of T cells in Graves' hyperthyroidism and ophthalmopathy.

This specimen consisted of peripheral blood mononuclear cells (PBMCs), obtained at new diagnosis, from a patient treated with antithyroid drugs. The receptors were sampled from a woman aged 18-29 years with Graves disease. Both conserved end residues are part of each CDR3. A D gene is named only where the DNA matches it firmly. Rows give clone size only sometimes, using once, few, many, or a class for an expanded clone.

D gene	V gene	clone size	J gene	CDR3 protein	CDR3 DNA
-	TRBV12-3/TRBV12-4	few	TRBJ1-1	CASSLSRSAFF	TGTGCCAGCAGTTTATCTCGGTCGGCTTTCTTT
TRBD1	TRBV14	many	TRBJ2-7	CASSEGQGYEQYF	TGTGCCAGCAGTGAAGGACAGGGATACGAGCAGTACTTC
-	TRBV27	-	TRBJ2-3	CASSLLGDTDTQYF	TGTGCCAGCAGTTTATTAGGGGACACAGATACGCAGTATTTT
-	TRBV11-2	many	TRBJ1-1	CASSLGVSTEAFF	TGTGCCAGCAGCTTGGGGGTTAGCACTGAAGCTTTCTTT
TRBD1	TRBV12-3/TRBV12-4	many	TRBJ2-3	CASSQRGGNRGPPDTQYF	TGTGCCAGCAGTCAACGTGGGGGTAACAGGGGACCTCCAGATACGCAGTATTTT
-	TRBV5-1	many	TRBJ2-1	CASSLGRWGDEQFF	TGCGCCAGCAGCTTGGGGCGGTGGGGCGATGAGCAGTTCTTC
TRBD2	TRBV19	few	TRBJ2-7	CASKGVTSGTYEQYF	TGTGCCAGTAAAGGTGTGACTAGCGGAACCTACGAGCAGTACTTC
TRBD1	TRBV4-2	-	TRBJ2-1	CASSQGEDRVYNEQFF	TGTGCCAGCAGCCAAGGGGAGGACAGGGTTTACAATGAGCAGTTCTTC
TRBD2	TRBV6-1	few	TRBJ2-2	CASIGGGPAGELFF	TGTGCCAGCATTGGGGGAGGGCCTGCCGGGGAGCTGTTTTTT
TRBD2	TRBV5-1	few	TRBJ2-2	CASSYSGSMGTGELFF	TGCGCCAGCAGTTACAGCGGGAGTATGGGCACCGGGGAGCTGTTTTTT
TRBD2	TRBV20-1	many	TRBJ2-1	CSATSTSGRSYNEQFF	TGCAGTGCTACCTCAACCAGCGGGAGATCCTACAATGAGCAGTTCTTC
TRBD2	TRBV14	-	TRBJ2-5	CASSQIRLAGVETQYF	TGTGCCAGCAGCCAGATACGACTAGCGGGAGTGGAGACCCAGTACTTC
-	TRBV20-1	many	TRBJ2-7	CSARDGPEQYF	TGCAGTGCTAGAGATGGTCCCGAGCAGTACTTC
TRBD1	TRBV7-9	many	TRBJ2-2	CASSFRPGTGKAGELFF	TGTGCCAGCAGCTTTAGACCCGGGACAGGGAAGGCCGGGGAGCTGTTTTTT
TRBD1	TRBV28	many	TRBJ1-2	CASSHPRGTGSYGYTF	TGTGCCAGCAGTCACCCTAGAGGGACAGGGAGTTATGGCTACACCTTC
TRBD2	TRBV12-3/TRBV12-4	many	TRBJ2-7	CASSLQREPLGQYF	TGTGCCAGCAGTTTACAGCGGGAGCCTCTCGGGCAGTACTTC
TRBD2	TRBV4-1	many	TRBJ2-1	CASSQDGGGRTNEQFF	TGCGCCAGCAGCCAAGATGGAGGCGGGAGAACCAATGAGCAGTTCTTC